This T cell receptor (beta chain) was observed in a study of blood T cell repertoires in COVID-19. Study at large: The United States, Italy and Spain provided the acute and convalescent COVID-19 samples.

Per the study methods: Estimates of nucleated cell counts were drawn from the amplification of reference gene primers. TCRdb's copy holds only in-frame clones and misses some; the assay was immunoSEQ multiplex PCR. V and J calls plus clone size are reproduced from that table; the DNA served to infer D and trimming. The top ten clones hold about 11% of a sample with around 77,000 clones, under 90% of them seen once. V was cut by 4 bases and J by 1 base, with 7 bases left in between. Germline CDR1 is LNHDA and CDR2 is SQIVND (reference sequence). The CDR3 spans 13 residues. This TCR was sampled from a man aged 70-80 years with active or convalescent COVID-19. Sequenced: peripheral blood. The chain carries TRBV19 and TRBJ1-2, with D maybe TRBD1 (5 bases). The CDR3 DNA reads TGTGCCAGTAGTACCGACAGTAACTATGGCTACACCTTC. Translated, it gives CASSTDSNYGYTF.